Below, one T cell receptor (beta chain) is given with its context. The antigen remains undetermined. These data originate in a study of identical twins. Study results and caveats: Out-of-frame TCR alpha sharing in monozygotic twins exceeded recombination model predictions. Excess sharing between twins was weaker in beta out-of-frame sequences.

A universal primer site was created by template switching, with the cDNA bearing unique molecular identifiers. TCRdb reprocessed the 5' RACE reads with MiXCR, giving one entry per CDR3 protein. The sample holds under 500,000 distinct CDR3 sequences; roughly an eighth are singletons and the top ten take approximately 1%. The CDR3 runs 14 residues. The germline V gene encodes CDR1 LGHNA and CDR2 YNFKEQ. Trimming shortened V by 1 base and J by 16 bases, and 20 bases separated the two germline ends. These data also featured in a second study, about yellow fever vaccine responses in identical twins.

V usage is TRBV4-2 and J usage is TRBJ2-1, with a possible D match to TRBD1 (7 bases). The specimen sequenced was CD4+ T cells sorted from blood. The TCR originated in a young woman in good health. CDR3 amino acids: CASSQVTGRRGPFF. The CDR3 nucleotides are TGTGCCAGCAGCCAAGTTACGGGTCGGAGGGGGCCCTTCTTC.